This T cell receptor (beta chain) originates from a study of blood T cell repertoires in COVID-19. Ages ranged from about 18 to 100 years, with residence in 24 US areas. Methods used by the authors: Amplification from reference gene primers served as the basis for estimated nucleated cell counts. Produced via immunoSEQ multiplex PCR; TCRdb's table is partial and in-frame only. V and J calls and clone size follow that table, whereas D and trimming were derived from the DNA. The sample lists roughly 220,000 clones; 88% were seen once. Sequenced material: PBMCs or T cells enriched from blood (not recorded which). The sequence was obtained from a young woman who had recovered from COVID-19.

DNA of the CDR3: TGTGCCAGTAGTATGTCCCCCCCTAGCGCTACCTACAATGAGCAGTTCTTC. Amino acid sequence: CASSMSPPSATYNEQFF. This chain connects TRBV19 to TRBJ2-1, with D possibly being TRBD2 (6 bases). CDR3 length: 17 amino acids. V was cut by 3 bases and J by 2 bases, with 17 bases left in between. The germline V gene encodes CDR1 LNHDA and CDR2 SQIVND (reference sequence).